This T cell receptor (beta chain) was profiled in a study of T cell responses to AZD1222 COVID-19 vaccine. Clones were sequenced by immunoSEQ multiplex PCR, and TCRdb holds only the in-frame ones, with some missing. The table lists about 160,000 clones, just over 90% of them singletons. V was clipped by 6 bases and J by 4 bases, with 12 bases between them. The CDR3 is 13 amino acids. Germline V gives CDR1 MDHEN, CDR2 SYDVKM. The sample here was peripheral blood, taken 28 days after the second AZD1222 dose. J is TRBJ1-2 and V is TRBV28; the D gene is possibly TRBD1 (6 bases). This TCR came from an adult who received the AZD1222 COVID-19 vaccine. The CDR3 DNA is TGTGCCAGCAGCGAGGGGGTCTTCTATGGCTACACCTTC. Amino acid sequence: CASSEGVFYGYTF.